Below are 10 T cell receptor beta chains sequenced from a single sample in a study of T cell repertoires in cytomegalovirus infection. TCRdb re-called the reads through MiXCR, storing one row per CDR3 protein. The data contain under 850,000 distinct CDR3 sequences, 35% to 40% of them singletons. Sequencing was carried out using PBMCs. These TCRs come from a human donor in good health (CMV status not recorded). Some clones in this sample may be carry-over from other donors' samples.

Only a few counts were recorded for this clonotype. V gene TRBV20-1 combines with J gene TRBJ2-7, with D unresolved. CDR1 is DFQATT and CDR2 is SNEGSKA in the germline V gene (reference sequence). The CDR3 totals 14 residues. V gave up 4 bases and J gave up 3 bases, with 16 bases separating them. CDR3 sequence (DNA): TGCAGTGCTAAGGGCTCTTCTACTATCTACGAGCAGTACTTC. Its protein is CSAKGSSTIYEQYF.

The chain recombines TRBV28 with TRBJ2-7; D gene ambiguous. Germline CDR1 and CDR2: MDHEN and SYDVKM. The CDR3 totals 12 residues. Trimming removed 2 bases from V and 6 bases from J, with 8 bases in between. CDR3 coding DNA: TGTGCCAGCAGTTTAAGAGATTTCGAGCAGTACTTC. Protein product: CASSLRDFEQYF.

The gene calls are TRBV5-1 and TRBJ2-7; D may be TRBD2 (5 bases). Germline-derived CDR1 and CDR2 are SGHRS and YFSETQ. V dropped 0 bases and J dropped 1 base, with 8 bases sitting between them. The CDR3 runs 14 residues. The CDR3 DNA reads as TGCGCCAGCAGCTTGGAGCCGGGGTCCTACGAGCAGTACTTC. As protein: CASSLEPGSYEQYF. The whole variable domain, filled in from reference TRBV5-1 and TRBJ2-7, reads KAGVTQTPRYLIKTRGQQVTLSCSPISGHRSVSWYQQTPGQGLQFLFEYFSETQRNKGNFPGRFSGRQFSNSRSEMNVSTLELGDSALYLCASSLEPGSYEQYFGPGTRLTVT.

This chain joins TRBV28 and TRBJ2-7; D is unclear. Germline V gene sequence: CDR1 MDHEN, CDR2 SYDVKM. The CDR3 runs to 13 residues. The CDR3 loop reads CAFRDKSSYEQYF. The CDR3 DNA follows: TGTGCTTTCCGCGACAAGAGCTCCTACGAGCAGTACTTC.

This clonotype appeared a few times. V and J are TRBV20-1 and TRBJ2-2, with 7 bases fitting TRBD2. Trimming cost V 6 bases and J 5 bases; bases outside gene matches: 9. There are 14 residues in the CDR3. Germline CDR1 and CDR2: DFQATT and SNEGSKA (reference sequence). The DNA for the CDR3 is TGCAGTGCGGTCGGGGGGTTCGGGACCGGGGAGCTGTTTTTT. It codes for CSAVGGFGTGELFF.

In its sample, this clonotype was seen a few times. DNA of the CDR3: TGCAGTGCTAGCAGACTAGCGGGGAACACCGGGGAGCTGTTTTTT. Translated: CSASRLAGNTGELFF. The chain carries TRBV20-1 and TRBJ2-2; TRBD2 agrees at 10 bases. The CDR3 length is 15 residues. Germline V CDR1 and CDR2: DFQATT, SNEGSKA (reference sequence). J was trimmed by 1 base and V by 3 bases; bases with no gene match: 2.

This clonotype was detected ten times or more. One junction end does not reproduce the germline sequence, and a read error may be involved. Here the CDR3 DNA reads TGTGCCAGTAGTTTTTCTGGGCAGCCCCAGCATTTT. Translation gives CASSFSGQPQHF. The chain carries TRBV27 and TRBJ1-5; D remains unclear. The CDR3 sequence is 12 residues long. Per germline, CDR1 MNHEY and CDR2 SMNVEV (reference sequence).

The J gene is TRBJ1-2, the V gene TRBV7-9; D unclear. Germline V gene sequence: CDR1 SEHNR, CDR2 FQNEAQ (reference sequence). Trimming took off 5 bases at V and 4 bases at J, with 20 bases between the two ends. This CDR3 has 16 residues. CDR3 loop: CASSPLPSGNLYGYTF. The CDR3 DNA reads TGTGCCAGCAGCCCCTTACCATCGGGAAACCTCTATGGCTACACCTTC.

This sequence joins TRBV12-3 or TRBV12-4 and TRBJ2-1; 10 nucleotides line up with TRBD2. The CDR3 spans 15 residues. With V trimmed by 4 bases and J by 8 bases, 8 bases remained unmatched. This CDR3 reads CASSSERGGKDEQFF. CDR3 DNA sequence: TGTGCCAGCAGTTCAGAGCGGGGGGGCAAGGATGAGCAGTTCTTC.

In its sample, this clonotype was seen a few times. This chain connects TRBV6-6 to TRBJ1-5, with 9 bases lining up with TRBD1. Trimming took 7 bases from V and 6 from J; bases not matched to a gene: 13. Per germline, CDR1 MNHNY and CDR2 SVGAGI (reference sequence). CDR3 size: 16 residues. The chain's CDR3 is CASTADRGRLGQPQHF. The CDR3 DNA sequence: TGTGCCAGCACCGCGGACAGGGGAAGATTGGGTCAGCCCCAGCATTTT.